The 5 T cell receptor beta chains below were found in one sample sequenced in a study of PD-1 blockade in classical Hodgkin lymphoma (dated by TCRdb to the early 2020s). The receptor library was made with the immunoSEQ multiplex PCR assay. Here the immuneACCESS table is served through TCRdb, limited to in-frame sequences with V and J called. Missing clones are a known gap in these copies; in checked studies unresolved V genes cover under half, and the rest lacks a known reason. Here the sample has 57,000 or so clones; 70% to 90% occur a single time. The ten largest clones take up about 8.3% of the sample. In light of the paper, this sample's time point label describes: cycle 4 day 1 (C4D1), after five to seven weeks of nivolumab. Every trial patient had relapsed after autologous stem cell transplantation, and cohorts A, B and C differed in prior brentuximab vedotin exposure. The specimen comprised peripheral blood mononuclear cells (PBMCs), sampled before the fourth cycle of nivolumab. The receptors were sampled from a human donor with classical Hodgkin lymphoma.

The chain has TRBV30 and TRBJ2-7; 10 bases align to TRBD1. Germline values: CDR1 GTSNPN, CDR2 SVGIG (reference sequence). With 6 bases clipped from V and 2 bases from J, the junction kept 4 bases outside the gene matches. The CDR3 has 13 residues. The CDR3 nucleotides are TGTGCCTGCCGGACAGGGGGAACCTACGAGCAGTACTTC. This sequence encodes CACRTGGTYEQYF. The entire variable domain, with the rest obtained from reference TRBV30 and TRBJ2-7, is as follows: SQTIHQWPATLVQPVGSPLSLECTVEGTSNPNLYWYRQAAGRGLQLLFYSVGIGQISSEVPQNLSASRPQDRQFILSSKKLLLSDSGFYLCACRTGGTYEQYFGPGTRLTVT.

The gene calls are TRBV4-1 and TRBJ1-6; D not certain. Trimming took off 0 bases at V and 7 bases at J, with 13 bases between the two ends. CDR3 length: 16 residues. Looked up from germline, CDR1 is MGHRA and CDR2 is YSYEKL. The CDR3 coding sequence is TGCGCCAGCAGCCAAGATCCCAAGGCCCCGAATTCACCCCTCCACTTT. It specifies CASSQDPKAPNSPLHF.

This chain joins TRBV19 and TRBJ2-2; D unclear. Germline assignment: CDR1 LNHDA and CDR2 SQIVND (reference sequence). This CDR3 comprises 15 residues. Trimming left V 5 bases short and J 5 bases short, with 15 bases between. The CDR3 DNA reads TGTGCCAGTAGTGTCTCTGGCAGTGGAACCGGGGAGCTGTTTTTT. This codes for CASSVSGSGTGELFF. The whole variable domain, filled in from reference TRBV19 and TRBJ2-2, reads DGGITQSPKYLFRKEGQNVTLSCEQNLNHDAMYWYRQDPGQGLRLIYYSQIVNDFQKGDIAEGYSVSREKKESFPLTVTSAQKNPTAFYLCASSVSGSGTGELFFGEGSRLTVL.

J is TRBJ1-2 and V is TRBV28; no firm D call. The CDR3 sequence is 15 residues long. Deletions cut 6 bases from V and 2 bases from J, with 16 bases between. Germline CDR1 and CDR2: MDHEN and SYDVKM. The CDR3 protein is CASSPGTLPNYGYTF. CDR3 bases: TGTGCCAGCAGCCCGGGAACCCTACCCAACTATGGCTACACCTTC.

The rearrangement uses TRBV5-4 and TRBJ1-1; a possible D gene is TRBD1 (5 bases). Germline CDR1 SGHNT, CDR2 YYREEE (reference sequence). Between the trimmed V and J ends, which lost 4 bases and 3 bases, there was a span of 16 bases. The CDR3 contains 15 residues. As DNA, the CDR3 is TGTGCCAGCAGCCCCAAAGGGGTCTACGACACTGAAGCTTTCTTT. This sequence encodes CASSPKGVYDTEAFF.